One T cell receptor (beta chain) is described in this entry. The data are from a study of T cell responses to AZD1222 COVID-19 vaccine. The CDR3 spans 13 residues. Trimming took off 7 bases at V and 2 bases at J, with 12 bases between the two ends. Profiled with immunoSEQ multiplex PCR; TCRdb holds only in-frame clones, not every one. Among about 73,000 clones, approximately 88% were seen once, and the ten largest hold approximately 19%. This sequence was found in an adult in good health. This material consisted of peripheral blood, taken on day 0 of AZD1222 vaccination. The V gene is TRBV12-3 or TRBV12-4, the J gene TRBJ2-7; D may be TRBD1 (5 bases). The CDR3 nucleotides read TGTGCCAGCACGCAAACAGGAGCCTACGAGCAGTACTTC. This gives the protein CASTQTGAYEQYF.